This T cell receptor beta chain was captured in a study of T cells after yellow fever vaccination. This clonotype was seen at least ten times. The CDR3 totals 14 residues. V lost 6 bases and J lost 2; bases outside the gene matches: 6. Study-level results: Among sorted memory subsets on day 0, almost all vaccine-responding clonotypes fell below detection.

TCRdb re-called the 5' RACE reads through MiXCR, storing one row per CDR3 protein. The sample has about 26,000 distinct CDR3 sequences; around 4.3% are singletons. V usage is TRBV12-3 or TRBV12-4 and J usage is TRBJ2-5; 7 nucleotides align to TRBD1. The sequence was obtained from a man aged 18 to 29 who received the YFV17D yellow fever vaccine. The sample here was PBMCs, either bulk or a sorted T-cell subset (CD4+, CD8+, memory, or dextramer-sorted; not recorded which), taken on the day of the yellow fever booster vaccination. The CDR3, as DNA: TGTGCCAGCAGCCCGACAGGGAAACAAGAGACCCAGTACTTC. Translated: CASSPTGKQETQYF.